The rows below give T cell receptor beta chains drawn from one sample of a study of CD8 T cells in Susac syndrome. TCRdb re-derived calls from the immunoSEQ multiplex PCR reads in MiXCR, one entry per CDR3 protein. The data show 200,000 to 250,000 distinct CDR3 sequences, approximately 95% seen once. The material sequenced was CD4+ T cells from PBMCs. The receptors derive from a human donor with multiple sclerosis. Both conserved end residues are part of each CDR3. Each record gives: clone size, J gene, D gene, V gene, CDR3 DNA, CDR3 protein. D genes are given only for firm matches. Expanded clones get a size class; other rows say once, few or many, or leave the size out.

>-|TRBJ1-2|-|TRBV28
TGTGCCAGCAGTCGAAGGGTGGACTATGGCTACACCTTC
CASSRRVDYGYTF
>-|TRBJ2-7|-|TRBV20-1
TGCAGTGCTAGACCCCCTCTGGGGGGCTCCTACGAGCAGTACTTC
CSARPPLGGSYEQYF
>-|TRBJ2-7|TRBD2|TRBV20-1
TGCAGTGCCTTAGCGGGGGGGCCGCGCGAGCAGTACTTC
CSALAGGPREQYF
>once|TRBJ2-1|TRBD2|TRBV6-5
TGTGCCAGCACACCGCCGGGAGGGAGGTCCAATGAGCAGTTCTTC
CASTPPGGRSNEQFF
>-|TRBJ2-7|TRBD1|TRBV7-9
TGTGCCAGCAGCAAATATGGGACAGGGGACGAGCAGTACTTC
CASSKYGTGDEQYF
>-|TRBJ2-1|TRBD2|TRBV29-1
TGCAGCGTTGACCTACTAGCGGGGGTTTACAATGAGCAGTTCTTC
CSVDLLAGVYNEQFF
>-|TRBJ1-3|-|TRBV3-1
TGTGCCAGCAGCCAAGATCTCGGGTCTGGAAACACCATATATTTT
CASSQDLGSGNTIYF
>-|TRBJ1-4|-|TRBV10-3
TGTGCCATCAGTGAGTCGGGGGGAAAACTGTTTTTT
CAISESGGKLFF
>-|TRBJ2-7|-|TRBV12-3/TRBV12-4
TGTGCCAGCGAGGGAGAGTCCTACGAGCAGTACTTC
CASEGESYEQYF
>-|TRBJ1-6|-|TRBV9
TGTGCCAGCAGCGAGGGGCAGGGTCCACCCCTCCACTTT
CASSEGQGPPLHF
>-|TRBJ2-5|-|TRBV20-1
TGCAGTGCTCCTCCGACAGGTCAAGAGACCCAGTACTTC
CSAPPTGQETQYF
>-|TRBJ1-1|-|TRBV30
TGTGCCTGGAGCGTGAACACTGAAGCTTTCTTT
CAWSVNTEAFF
>-|TRBJ2-5|-|TRBV7-2
TGTGCCAGCAGCTTAGGGGGGGCAAGACAAGAGACCCAGTACTTC
CASSLGGARQETQYF
>-|TRBJ2-7|TRBD2|TRBV30
TGTGCCTGGAGCAGGCGGCCGGCTAGCGGGATATACGAGCAGTACTTC
CAWSRRPASGIYEQYF
>-|TRBJ2-6|TRBD2|TRBV10-3
TGTGCCATCAAGGAGAGCGGGGCTGGGGCCAACGTCCTGACTTTC
CAIKESGAGANVLTF
>-|TRBJ2-3|TRBD2|TRBV20-1
TGCAGTGCTAGAGAGATACTAGCGGGAGTCACAGATACGCAGTATTTT
CSAREILAGVTDTQYF
>-|TRBJ2-7|-|TRBV19
TGTGCCAGTAGTATAGAGAGAGTATCCGAGCAGTACTTC
CASSIERVSEQYF
>-|TRBJ1-1|TRBD1|TRBV20-1
TGCAGGGTGGACAGGGGGCTCTCCCGGAACACTGAAGCTTTCTTT
CRVDRGLSRNTEAFF
>-|TRBJ1-3|-|TRBV28
TGTGCCAGCAGCCGAATCCAGTCTGGAAACACCATATATTTT
CASSRIQSGNTIYF
>-|TRBJ2-5|TRBD2|TRBV3-1
TGTGCCAGCGGTTCTCGGACTAGCGGGTTTCAAGAGACCCAGTACTTC
CASGSRTSGFQETQYF
>-|TRBJ2-3|-|TRBV28
TGTGCCAGCAGTTTTGGGTCTTCCCCTAGCCGGGATACGCAGTATTTT
CASSFGSSPSRDTQYF
>-|TRBJ1-1|-|TRBV23-1
TGCGCCAGCAGTCACCCCGCGCGATATGAAGCTTTCTTT
CASSHPARYEAFF
>-|TRBJ2-1|TRBD1|TRBV7-8
TGTGCCAGCAGCCTAGGCTTGAGACAGGGCTACAATGAGCAGTTCTTC
CASSLGLRQGYNEQFF
>-|TRBJ2-5|-|TRBV19
TGTGCCAGTAGTACCACCGGCCAGCAAGAGACCCAGTACTTC
CASSTTGQQETQYF
>-|TRBJ2-4|-|TRBV5-1
TGCGCCAGCAGCTTGGCGGGGTCTGAAAACATTCAGTACTTC
CASSLAGSENIQYF